A selection of T cell receptor beta chains follows, all from one sample in a study of blood T cell repertoires in COVID-19. TCRdb keeps only in-frame clones here, not all; method: immunoSEQ multiplex PCR. The repertoire holds approximately 250,000 clones, with 85% to 90% as singletons. The sequencing input was PBMCs or T cells enriched from blood (not recorded which). Receptors originate from a woman in her thirties with acute COVID-19. CDR3s include the opening cysteine and the closing phenylalanine or tryptophan. D genes are given only for firm matches. Where a row states a size, it is once, few, many or the class of an expanded clone; other rows omit it.

TRBJ2-3,TRBV7-3,TRBD2,once,CASSLGGRAGDTQYF,TGTGCCAGCAGCTTAGGTGGGAGGGCCGGAGATACGCAGTATTTT
TRBJ1-2,TRBV18,TRBD1,.,CASSPPTGALGYTF,TGTGCCAGCTCACCACCGACAGGGGCTCTTGGCTACACCTTC
TRBJ2-7,TRBV7-2,TRBD2,.,CASSFRREGLYEQYF,TGTGCCAGCAGCTTCAGGCGGGAGGGCCTATACGAGCAGTACTTC
TRBJ1-4,TRBV2,.,.,CASQGSGQTNEKLFF,TGTGCCAGCCAGGGTAGTGGACAAACTAATGAAAAACTGTTTTTT
TRBJ2-7,TRBV28,.,once,CASSWTEGEQYF,TGTGCCAGCAGTTGGACAGAAGGGGAGCAGTACTTC
TRBJ1-4,TRBV6-2/TRBV6-3,.,.,CASSSGQLQEKLFF,TGTGCCAGCAGTTCGGGTCAACTCCAAGAAAAACTGTTTTTT
TRBJ1-5,TRBV12-3/TRBV12-4,.,.,CASSSSRGAQHF,TGTGCCAGCAGTTCAAGTCGGGGGGCCCAGCATTTT
TRBJ1-2,TRBV7-2,TRBD1,.,CASSATTGGRGYTF,TGTGCCAGCAGCGCGACTACAGGGGGACGTGGCTACACCTTC
TRBJ2-1,TRBV7-3,TRBD1,.,CASSPSGQGADEQFF,TGTGCCAGCAGCCCCTCGGGACAGGGGGCCGATGAGCAGTTCTTC
TRBJ2-3,TRBV27,TRBD2,.,CASRGRPMTSGYTDTQYF,TGTGCCAGCAGAGGAAGACCGATGACTAGCGGCTACACAGATACGCAGTATTTT
TRBJ2-7,TRBV27,.,few,CASSFSGTYEQYF,TGTGCCAGCAGTTTTAGCGGAACCTACGAGCAGTACTTC
TRBJ2-3,TRBV27,TRBD2,.,CASSLGTSSLLSTDTQYF,TGTGCCAGCAGTTTAGGGACTAGCTCGCTGTTAAGTACAGATACGCAGTATTTT
TRBJ2-2,TRBV21-1,.,few,CASSKKREFQGTGELFF,TGTGCCAGCAGCAAAAAGCGGGAGTTTCAGGGGACCGGGGAGCTGTTTTTT
TRBJ2-5,TRBV7-7,.,.,CASSLDLDSSETQYF,TGTGCCAGCAGCTTAGATTTGGACTCGTCTGAGACCCAGTACTTC
TRBJ2-1,TRBV4-2,TRBD2,.,CASSQNPSGRTDNEQFF,TGTGCCAGCAGCCAAAACCCTAGCGGGAGAACGGACAATGAGCAGTTCTTC
TRBJ2-7,TRBV5-1,TRBD1,.,CASSLYRGLEQYF,TGCGCCAGCAGCCTGTACAGGGGCCTGGAGCAGTACTTC
TRBJ1-6,TRBV6-1,.,.,CASSEASTAYNSPLHF,TGTGCCAGCAGTGAAGCAAGTACAGCCTATAATTCACCCCTCCACTTT
TRBJ1-5,TRBV18,TRBD1,.,CASTPAQGDSNQPQHF,TGTGCCAGCACGCCAGCCCAGGGGGATAGCAATCAGCCCCAGCATTTT
TRBJ2-1,TRBV29-1,.,.,CSNRFYNEQFF,TGCAGCAATAGATTCTACAATGAGCAGTTCTTC
TRBJ1-4,TRBV7-2,TRBD1,.,CASSRTGDFGEKLFF,TGTGCCAGCAGCAGGACAGGGGATTTTGGAGAAAAACTGTTTTTT
TRBJ1-6,TRBV7-6,.,.,CASSLDYSNSPLHF,TGTGCCAGCAGCTTAGACTATTCTAATTCACCCCTCCACTTT
TRBJ2-2,TRBV4-1,TRBD2,.,CASSQDRTSGIWTGELFF,TGCGCCAGCAGCCAAGATCGGACTAGCGGGATTTGGACCGGGGAGCTGTTTTTT
TRBJ2-7,TRBV15,TRBD1,.,CATSRGSNQDRGEQYF,TGTGCCACCAGCAGAGGTTCCAATCAGGACAGGGGCGAGCAGTACTTC
TRBJ2-4,TRBV19,.,few,CARFQGTRNIQYF,TGTGCCAGGTTCCAGGGTACGAGGAACATTCAGTACTTC
TRBJ2-1,TRBV2,.,.,CASSDLYNEQFF,TGTGCCAGCAGTGACCTGTACAATGAGCAGTTCTTC
TRBJ2-7,TRBV2,.,.,CASSDPYGGGQQYF,TGTGCCAGCAGTGATCCTTACGGGGGTGGGCAGCAGTACTTC
TRBJ2-5,TRBV27,TRBD1,.,CASSHDRGGTQYF,TGTGCCAGCAGTCACGACAGGGGTGGGACCCAGTACTTC
TRBJ2-1,TRBV19,.,few,CASSIDLLLAGEQFF,TGTGCCAGTAGTATAGATCTTCTTCTAGCCGGTGAGCAGTTCTTC
TRBJ1-5,TRBV18,.,.,CASSPSGVSNQPQHF,TGTGCCAGCTCACCATCAGGGGTTAGCAATCAGCCCCAGCATTTT
TRBJ2-3,TRBV12-3/TRBV12-4,.,.,CASSYDNTDTQYF,TGTGCCAGCAGCTATGATAACACAGATACGCAGTATTTT
TRBJ2-7,TRBV27,.,.,CASSFRDTYEQYF,TGTGCCAGCAGTTTTAGGGACACCTACGAGCAGTACTTC
TRBJ1-1,TRBV29-1,TRBD1,.,CSVRATGGPEAFF,TGCAGCGTTAGAGCGACAGGGGGTCCTGAAGCTTTCTTT
TRBJ2-2,TRBV7-9,TRBD1,.,CASSSEGDRNTGELFF,TGTGCCAGCAGCTCTGAGGGGGACAGGAACACCGGGGAGCTGTTTTTT
TRBJ2-2,TRBV19,TRBD2,.,CASITAGGHHTGELFF,TGTGCCAGTATCACGGCGGGAGGCCATCACACCGGGGAGCTGTTTTTT
TRBJ2-3,TRBV4-2,TRBD2,.,CASSQALAGGGGIRLDTQYF,TGTGCCAGCAGCCAAGCACTAGCGGGAGGAGGGGGAATTCGTTTGGATACGCAGTATTTT
TRBJ2-7,TRBV19,.,.,CASSAGQTYEQYF,TGTGCCAGTAGTGCCGGACAGACCTACGAGCAGTACTTC